Listed here are 24 T cell receptor beta chains from one sample, sequenced in a study of blood T cell repertoires in COVID-19 (dated by TCRdb to 2020 to 2021). Library construction relied on the immunoSEQ multiplex PCR assay. Here the immuneACCESS table is served through TCRdb, limited to in-frame sequences with V and J called. Missing clones are a known gap in these copies; in checked studies unresolved V genes cover under half, and the rest lacks a known reason. Present in this sample are around 230,000 clones, approximately 82% of which were seen just once. The ten biggest clones cover about 8.1% of the sample. The sample taken for sequencing was peripheral blood. These receptors originate from a woman between 45 and 60 years old with acute or convalescent COVID-19.

This chain uses TRBV28 with TRBJ1-1, with D maybe TRBD1 (5 bases). Germline V gene sequence: CDR1 MDHEN, CDR2 SYDVKM. This CDR3 has 12 residues. The germline V and J ends were trimmed by 1 base and 6 bases, with 6 bases remaining between them. The CDR3 nucleotides are TGTGCCAGCAGTTTATCCAGGGCTGAAGCTTTCTTT. This sequence encodes CASSLSRAEAFF.

The CDR3 sequence: CASSFTNNEQFF. CDR3 bases: TGTGCCAGCAGCTTCACTAACAATGAGCAGTTCTTC. The chain couples TRBV7-9 to TRBJ2-1, with no clear D. Trimming removed 3 bases from V and 5 bases from J, with 5 bases in between. The CDR3 has 12 residues. Germline-derived CDR1 and CDR2 are SEHNR and FQNEAQ (reference sequence).

This clone was recorded a few times. The gene calls are TRBV3-1 (or the pseudogene TRBV3-2) and TRBJ1-1, with 7 positions matching TRBD1. V shed 4 bases, J shed 8 bases, and the junction held 4 bases outside the gene matches. The CDR3 is made up of 12 amino acids. Germline V gene sequence: CDR1 LGHDT, CDR2 YNNKEL (reference sequence). For the CDR3, the DNA is TGTGCCAGCAGCCGGACAGGTAACGAAGCTTTCTTT. Translation: CASSRTGNEAFF.

The V and J genes are TRBV2 and TRBJ2-6, with D maybe TRBD1 (6 bases). Trimming removed 6 bases at V and 0 bases at J, with 12 bases between. Looked up from germline, CDR1 is SNHLY and CDR2 is FYNNEI. This CDR3 spans 16 amino acids. The DNA of the CDR3 is TGTGCCAGCAGCGGACAGTCTTACTCTGGGGCCAACGTCCTGACTTTC. Its protein is CASSGQSYSGANVLTF.

V and J are TRBV29-1 and TRBJ2-1, with TRBD2 identical over 14 bases. The CDR3 is 15 residues long. After removal of 3 bases from V and 7 bases from J, the junction contained 5 bases not matched to a gene. The germline V gene has CDR1 SQVTM and CDR2 ANQGSEA. CDR3 DNA: TGCAGCGTTGAGGGACTAGCGGGAGCTATAAATGAGCAGTTCTTC. It specifies CSVEGLAGAINEQFF.

The rearrangement links TRBV18 to TRBJ1-2; 7 nucleotides align to TRBD1. The CDR3 extends over 15 amino acids. Germline loops: CDR1 KGHSH, CDR2 LQKENI. The V segment lost 5 bases and the J segment 4 bases; nucleotides outside the gene matches: 10. The CDR3: CASSTTGAGGYGYTF. CDR3 in DNA: TGTGCCAGCTCAACAACAGGGGCCGGGGGCTATGGCTACACCTTC.

The V gene is TRBV24-1, the J gene TRBJ1-2, with TRBD1 matching 10 bases. This CDR3 spans 16 amino acids. The germline CDR1 and CDR2 sequences are KGHDR and SFDVKD. J was trimmed by 4 bases and V by 4 bases; bases with no gene match: 8. CDR3 in amino acids: CATSDTGTGAFYGYTF. The CDR3, as DNA: TGTGCCACCAGTGACACCGGGACAGGGGCCTTCTATGGCTACACCTTC.

As DNA, the CDR3 is TGTGCCAGTAGTATATCGGCTTCCGGGGATACGCAGTATTTT. It specifies CASSISASGDTQYF. This chain uses TRBV19 with TRBJ2-3; D unresolved. Germline assignment: CDR1 LNHDA and CDR2 SQIVND (reference sequence). CDR3 length: 14 residues. Trimming cost V 2 bases and J 6 bases, with 12 bases left between them.

This sequence joins TRBV4-1 and TRBJ1-3, with D unclear. Trimming took off 0 bases at V and 0 bases at J, with 12 bases between the two ends. CDR3 size: 17 residues. The V gene's germline CDR1 is MGHRA and CDR2 YSYEKL. In DNA form, the CDR3 reads TGCGCCAGCAGCCAAGAGGGGAGGGCAAGCTCTGGAAACACCATATATTTT. Translating gives CASSQEGRASSGNTIYF.

The chain has TRBV24-1 and TRBJ2-3; 14 bases line up with TRBD2. Germline V gene lookup returns CDR1 KGHDR and CDR2 SFDVKD. V lost 9 bases, J lost 4 bases, and 5 bases stayed unmatched. The CDR3 runs to 15 residues. The CDR3 sequence: CATGLTSGRADTQYF. In nucleotides, the CDR3 is TGTGCCACCGGACTGACTAGCGGGAGGGCAGATACGCAGTATTTT.

This clone was detected only once. The genes are TRBV19 and TRBJ1-3; D is perhaps TRBD1 (5 bases). The V end lost 7 bases, the J end lost 4 bases, and 11 bases lay between the germline ends. Germline V gives CDR1 LNHDA, CDR2 SQIVND (reference sequence). The CDR3 runs to 13 residues. CDR3 loop: CASTKGHGNTIYF. Here the CDR3 DNA reads TGTGCCAGTACAAAGGGGCACGGAAACACCATATATTTT.

CDR3 DNA sequence: TGCAGCGTCCAATCTAGCGGGGTCAGCTCCTACGAGCAGTACTTC. It translates to CSVQSSGVSSYEQYF. The rearrangement links TRBV29-1 to TRBJ2-7; 9 bases are a match to TRBD2. This CDR3 spans 15 amino acids. The germline CDR1 and CDR2 sequences are SQVTM and ANQGSEA. V lost 6 bases to trimming and J lost 0 bases; unmatched junction nucleotides: 9.

The chain uses TRBV2 and TRBJ2-5, with TRBD1 matching over 8 bases. The germline V gene encodes CDR1 SNHLY and CDR2 FYNNEI. J was trimmed by 5 bases and V by 4 bases; bases with no gene match: 3. This CDR3 is 13 amino acids long. The CDR3 sequence is CASSGTGSETQYF. The CDR3, as DNA: TGTGCCAGCAGTGGGACAGGGAGTGAGACCCAGTACTTC. Supplemented by reference TRBV2 and TRBJ2-5, the full variable domain reads EPEVTQTPSHQVTQMGQEVILRCVPISNHLYFYWYRQILGQKVEFLVSFYNNEISEKSEIFDDQFSVERPDGSNFTLKIRSTKLEDSAMYFCASSGTGSETQYFGPGTRLLVL.

This rearrangement joins TRBV3-1 (or the pseudogene TRBV3-2) to TRBJ2-3; 8 nucleotides agree with TRBD1. Germline CDR1 reads LGHDT; CDR2 reads YNNKEL (reference sequence). CDR3 length: 15 amino acids. Germline trimming cut 4 bases from V and 2 bases from J; bases unmatched to any gene: 5. The CDR3 protein is CASSRGTGSTDTQYF. DNA of the CDR3: TGTGCCAGCAGCCGAGGGACAGGCTCCACAGATACGCAGTATTTT.

The chain carries TRBV6-1 and TRBJ2-7; D unresolved. The germline V gene encodes CDR1 MNHNS and CDR2 SASEGT. Trimming took 1 base from V and 2 from J, leaving 9 bases between them. The CDR3 totals 14 residues. The CDR3 here is CASSEDWQTYEQYF. DNA of the CDR3: TGTGCCAGCAGTGAAGATTGGCAGACCTACGAGCAGTACTTC.

This chain uses TRBV27 with TRBJ2-1, with 9 bases matching TRBD2. Germline V gene sequence: CDR1 MNHEY, CDR2 SMNVEV (reference sequence). The CDR3 sequence is 13 residues long. The ends lost 5 bases at V and 10 bases at J; junction bases unmatched: 6. CDR3 region: CASSRGLAGEQFF. The CDR3 DNA reads TGTGCCAGCAGTAGGGGACTAGCAGGCGAGCAGTTCTTC.

V is TRBV19 and J is TRBJ1-2; TRBD1 aligns across 8 bases. Trimming at V came to 7 bases and at J to 2 bases, leaving 9 bases not matched to a gene. In germline, CDR1 is LNHDA, CDR2 SQIVND (reference sequence). The CDR3 has 15 residues. The CDR3 sequence: CASTGTGRKNYGYTF. The DNA for the CDR3 is TGTGCCAGTACCGGGACAGGAAGGAAGAACTATGGCTACACCTTC.

This clone has more than one count but fewer than ten. Other DNA sequences in this sample translate to the same CDR3. This chain links TRBV9 with TRBJ2-1; the match to TRBD2 covers 9 bases. Trimming removed 0 bases from V and 4 bases from J; junction bases left unmatched: 2. Germline V gene lookup returns CDR1 SGDLS and CDR2 YYNGEE. The CDR3 spans 15 residues. CDR3 DNA: TGTGCCAGCAGCGTAGACCTAGCGGGGTACAATGAGCAGTTCTTC. Its translation: CASSVDLAGYNEQFF.

The CDR3 DNA sequence: TGCGCCAGCAGCTTGGCCAGGGGCAGCGACCTGCAAGAGACCCAGTACTTC. Its translation is CASSLARGSDLQETQYF. V usage is TRBV5-1 and J usage is TRBJ2-5; the D gene is possibly TRBD1 (6 bases). Trimming cost V 0 bases and J 2 bases, with 17 bases left between them. Germline-derived CDR1 and CDR2 are SGHRS and YFSETQ. This CDR3 region has 17 residues.

The chain is built from TRBV2 and TRBJ1-4; D gene ambiguous. The germline V gene encodes CDR1 SNHLY and CDR2 FYNNEI. V gave up 2 bases and J gave up 0 bases, with 10 bases separating them. This CDR3 is 16 amino acids long. CDR3 DNA: TGTGCCAGCAGTGAATGGGTTAGCACAACTAATGAAAAACTGTTTTTT. Translated, it gives CASSEWVSTTNEKLFF.

The rearrangement joins TRBV7-2 to TRBJ2-7; 7 nucleotides match TRBD2. The CDR3 is 15 amino acids. Trimming removed 5 bases from V and 4 bases from J; junction bases left unmatched: 11. The germline gives CDR1 SGHTA, CDR2 FQGNSA. The DNA for the CDR3 is TGTGCCAGCAGCCGGCGGGCGGGAGAGTGGTACGAGCAGTACTTC. It specifies CASSRRAGEWYEQYF.

The chain couples TRBV3-1 (or the pseudogene TRBV3-2) to TRBJ1-1; no definite D call. CDR3 length: 13 amino acids. V gave up 3 bases and J gave up 7 bases, with 12 bases separating them. Germline V gives CDR1 LGHDT, CDR2 YNNKEL (reference sequence). The CDR3 nucleotides are TGTGCCAGCAGCCAGGTTGTGGGCGATGAAGCTTTCTTT. Its protein is CASSQVVGDEAFF.

The chain combines TRBV29-1 with TRBJ2-7; 8 nucleotides align to TRBD1. J lost 2 bases, V lost 2 bases, and 11 bases had no gene match. Germline loops: CDR1 SQVTM, CDR2 ANQGSEA. This CDR3 has 16 amino acids. The CDR3 here is CSVESTGQGSAYEQYF. The CDR3 DNA follows: TGCAGCGTTGAAAGTACCGGACAGGGAAGCGCCTACGAGCAGTACTTC.

The rearrangement uses TRBV19 and TRBJ2-1, with 8 bases identical to TRBD2. The CDR3 runs to 15 residues. The junction had 4 bases not matched to a gene; V was cut back by 2 bases and J by 4 bases. Germline loops: CDR1 LNHDA, CDR2 SQIVND (reference sequence). CDR3 sequence (DNA): TGTGCCAGTAGTATACGGGGGGGCGCTTACAATGAGCAGTTCTTC. Its translation is CASSIRGGAYNEQFF.